Listed below are T cell receptor beta chains from one sample, sequenced in a study of blood T cell repertoires in COVID-19. TCRdb's copy holds only in-frame clones and misses some; the assay was immunoSEQ multiplex PCR. The sample records about 370,000 clones, about 89% being singletons. Sequenced material: peripheral blood. The receptors were sampled from a woman between 25 and 40 years old with COVID-19, enrolled during active disease. Both conserved end residues are part of each CDR3. D genes are given only for firm matches. Size values are once, few and many counts, or a class for expanded clones, and some rows have none.

>NA|TRBD1|TRBJ1-6|TRBV27
CASSFKGASPLHF
TGTGCCAGCAGTTTTAAGGGGGCATCACCCCTCCACTTT
>once|NA|TRBJ2-7|TRBV6-1
CASSELTGLSYEQYF
TGTGCCAGCAGTGAATTGACAGGTTTATCCTACGAGCAGTACTTC
>NA|TRBD1|TRBJ1-1|TRBV20-1
CSASQGANEAFF
TGCAGTGCTAGTCAGGGGGCAAATGAAGCTTTCTTT
>NA|NA|TRBJ1-2|TRBV9
CASSTRGGSYGYTF
TGTGCCAGCAGCACGAGGGGGGGAAGCTATGGCTACACCTTC
>NA|TRBD2|TRBJ2-5|TRBV25-1
CASTNKGGTSVRETQYF
TGTGCCAGCACCAACAAGGGGGGGACTAGCGTTCGGGAGACCCAGTACTTC
>NA|NA|TRBJ1-4|TRBV4-1
CASSRRREGNEKLFF
TGCGCCAGCAGCCGACGGCGTGAGGGTAATGAAAAACTGTTTTTT
>NA|NA|TRBJ2-3|TRBV29-1
CSVASGTTDTQYF
TGCAGCGTTGCGTCAGGGACAACAGATACGCAGTATTTT
>NA|NA|TRBJ1-4|TRBV19
CASSMGRANEKLFF
TGTGCCAGTAGTATGGGGAGAGCTAATGAAAAACTGTTTTTT
>NA|NA|TRBJ1-2|TRBV19
CASSTQDSYRGYTF
TGTGCCAGTAGTACCCAAGACAGTTATCGTGGCTACACCTTC
>NA|TRBD1|TRBJ2-7|TRBV11-2
CASSPGTGYEQYF
TGTGCCAGCAGTCCCGGGACAGGCTACGAGCAGTACTTC
>NA|NA|TRBJ1-1|TRBV21-1
CASRAGPEAFF
TGTGCCAGCAGGGCGGGGCCTGAAGCTTTCTTT
>NA|NA|TRBJ2-5|TRBV27
CASSLSMGDVETQYF
TGTGCCAGCAGTTTATCGATGGGCGATGTCGAGACCCAGTACTTC
>NA|TRBD1|TRBJ1-4|TRBV24-1
CATSEPTGGSEKLFF
TGTGCCACCAGTGAGCCGACAGGGGGCAGTGAAAAACTGTTTTTT
>NA|NA|TRBJ2-3|TRBV20-1
CSAQARDTQYF
TGCAGTGCACAGGCCAGGGATACGCAGTATTTT
>NA|NA|TRBJ2-1|TRBV3-1/TRBV3-2
CASSQVLARGEQFF
TGTGCCAGCAGCCAAGTGCTAGCGAGGGGTGAGCAGTTCTTC
>NA|TRBD1|TRBJ2-7|TRBV27
CASSFSGTDYEQYF
TGTGCCAGCAGTTTCTCCGGGACAGACTACGAGCAGTACTTC
>NA|TRBD1|TRBJ2-5|TRBV15
CATSRSVPQGVSETQYF
TGTGCCACCAGCAGATCTGTCCCACAGGGGGTATCTGAGACCCAGTACTTC
>NA|NA|TRBJ2-2|TRBV7-9
CASSLAPGPGELFF
TGTGCCAGCAGCTTAGCTCCCGGTCCCGGGGAGCTGTTTTTT
>NA|TRBD2|TRBJ2-1|TRBV6-1
CASSVLAGISYNEQFF
TGTGCCAGCAGTGTACTAGCGGGGATCTCCTACAATGAGCAGTTCTTC
>once|TRBD2|TRBJ2-3|TRBV7-2
CASSSSSGSTDTQYF
TGTGCCAGCAGCTCTTCTAGCGGTAGCACAGATACGCAGTATTTT
>NA|NA|TRBJ2-7|TRBV12-3/TRBV12-4
CASSLQDSYEQYF
TGTGCCAGCAGTTTACAGGACTCCTACGAGCAGTACTTC
>NA|NA|TRBJ1-4|TRBV5-1
CASSLDGLWEEKLFF
TGCGCCAGCAGCTTGGATGGACTTTGGGAGGAAAAACTGTTTTTT
>NA|NA|TRBJ2-7|TRBV7-6
CASSLEGGASSYEQYF
TGTGCCAGCAGCTTAGAGGGGGGGGCGAGCTCCTACGAGCAGTACTTC
>NA|NA|TRBJ1-3|TRBV7-2
CASSLSGLRGNTIYF
TGTGCCAGCAGCTTATCAGGGCTTAGGGGAAACACCATATATTTT
>NA|NA|TRBJ2-1|TRBV4-1
CASSPPLVSEQFF
TGCGCCAGCAGCCCTCCACTAGTGAGTGAGCAGTTCTTC
>NA|NA|TRBJ1-6|TRBV4-1
CASSRTGGGVSPLHF
TGCGCCAGCAGCCGTACGGGAGGGGGAGTTTCACCCCTCCACTTT
>NA|TRBD1|TRBJ1-2|TRBV28
CASSPGGGFYGYTF
TGTGCCAGCAGTCCAGGGGGCGGGTTCTATGGCTACACCTTC
>NA|NA|TRBJ1-5|TRBV19
CASSMAKGNQPQHF
TGTGCCAGTAGTATGGCCAAGGGGAATCAGCCCCAGCATTTT
>once|NA|TRBJ2-1|TRBV24-1
CATSADTINYNEQFF
TGTGCCACCAGTGCTGACACGATAAACTACAATGAGCAGTTCTTC
>NA|NA|TRBJ1-2|TRBV10-3
CAIKGVYGYTF
TGTGCCATCAAAGGGGTTTATGGCTACACCTTC
>NA|TRBD1|TRBJ1-5|TRBV19
CASRNRGVSNQPQHF
TGTGCCAGTAGAAACAGGGGCGTAAGCAATCAGCCCCAGCATTTT
>NA|TRBD2|TRBJ2-3|TRBV5-4
CASSLSGTSGLNTQYF
TGTGCCAGCAGCTTGTCCGGGACTAGCGGGTTGAATACGCAGTATTTT
>NA|NA|TRBJ2-7|TRBV5-1
CASSLGDNIAYEQYF
TGCGCCAGCAGCTTGGGGGACAATATCGCCTACGAGCAGTACTTC
>NA|TRBD2|TRBJ2-1|TRBV9
CASSVDVAGGPVNEQFF
TGTGCCAGCAGCGTAGACGTGGCGGGAGGGCCGGTCAATGAGCAGTTCTTC
>NA|NA|TRBJ2-2|TRBV12-3/TRBV12-4
CASSTIGAGELFF
TGTGCCAGCAGCACCATCGGGGCCGGGGAGCTGTTTTTT
>NA|NA|TRBJ2-1|TRBV5-4
CASSLYAYNEQFF
TGTGCCAGCAGCTTATATGCCTACAATGAGCAGTTCTTC
>NA|TRBD2|TRBJ2-7|TRBV30
CAGWSGRSSEQYF
TGTGCCGGGTGGAGCGGGAGGTCCTCCGAGCAGTACTTC
>NA|TRBD1|TRBJ2-1|TRBV29-1
CSVEGLNRGTYNEQFF
TGCAGCGTTGAAGGCTTAAACAGGGGTACCTACAATGAGCAGTTCTTC
>NA|NA|TRBJ2-3|TRBV11-2
CASSFAVGETDTQYF
TGTGCCAGCAGCTTCGCCGTAGGGGAAACAGATACGCAGTATTTT
>NA|TRBD1|TRBJ2-3|TRBV29-1
CSEQGNTDTQYF
TGCAGCGAACAGGGGAACACAGATACGCAGTATTTT
>NA|NA|TRBJ1-4|TRBV13
CASSLGDTLTATNEKLFF
TGTGCCAGCAGCTTAGGGGACACTCTAACTGCAACTAATGAAAAACTGTTTTTT
>NA|NA|TRBJ1-2|TRBV18
CASSLLPRDNRDYGYTF
TGTGCCAGCTCACTCCTACCCCGGGACAACAGGGACTATGGCTACACCTTC
>NA|NA|TRBJ2-3|TRBV6-1
CASSEDSGADTQYF
TGTGCCAGCAGTGAAGATTCAGGGGCAGATACGCAGTATTTT
>NA|NA|TRBJ1-1|TRBV11-2
CACGGIGTEAFF
TGTGCCTGCGGGGGCATAGGTACTGAAGCTTTCTTT
>NA|NA|TRBJ1-5|TRBV7-2
CASSLGQYSNQPQHF
TGTGCCAGCAGCTTAGGGCAGTATAGCAATCAGCCCCAGCATTTT